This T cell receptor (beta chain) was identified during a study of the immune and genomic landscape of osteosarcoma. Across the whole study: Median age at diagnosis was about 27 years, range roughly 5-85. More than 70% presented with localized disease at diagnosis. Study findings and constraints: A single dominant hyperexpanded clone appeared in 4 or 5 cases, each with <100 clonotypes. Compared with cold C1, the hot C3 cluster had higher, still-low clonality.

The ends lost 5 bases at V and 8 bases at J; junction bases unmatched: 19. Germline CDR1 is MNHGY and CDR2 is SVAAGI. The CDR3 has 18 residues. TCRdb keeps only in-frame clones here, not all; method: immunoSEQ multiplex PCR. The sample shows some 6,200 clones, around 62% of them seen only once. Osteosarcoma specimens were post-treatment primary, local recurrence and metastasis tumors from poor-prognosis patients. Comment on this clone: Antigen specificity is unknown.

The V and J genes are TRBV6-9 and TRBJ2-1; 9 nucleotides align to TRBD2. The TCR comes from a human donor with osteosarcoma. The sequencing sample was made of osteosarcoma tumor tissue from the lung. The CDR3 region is CASSGPTPGERGEDEQFF. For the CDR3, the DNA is TGTGCCAGCAGTGGTCCCACTCCGGGGGAGCGGGGGGAAGATGAGCAGTTCTTC.